This entry lists 21 T cell receptor beta chains sequenced from one sample in a study of blood T cell repertoires in COVID-19. Here immunoSEQ multiplex PCR was the method, and the copy in TCRdb shows in-frame clones only, minus some. This table has tens of thousands of clones, 86% appearing once. Sequenced input: peripheral blood. All receptors derive from a man aged 70-80 years with acute or convalescent COVID-19.

V gene TRBV15 combines with J gene TRBJ1-1; weak D call: TRBD1 (6 bases). The V end lost 1 base, the J end lost 1 base, and 10 bases lay between the germline ends. Germline CDR1 is LNHNV and CDR2 is YYDKDF (reference sequence). CDR3 size: 15 residues. CDR3 DNA: TGTGCCACCAGCAGAGGGCAGGGGTGGAACACTGAAGCTTTCTTT. This sequence encodes CATSRGQGWNTEAFF. Supplemented by reference TRBV15 and TRBJ1-1, the full variable domain reads DAMVIQNPRYQVTQFGKPVTLSCSQTLNHNVMYWYQQKSSQAPKLLFHYYDKDFNNEADTPDNFQSRRPNTSFCFLDIRSPGLGDTAMYLCATSRGQGWNTEAFFGQGTRLTVV.

This clone was seen only once. The CDR3 sequence: CASSLTGAMNTEAFF. In DNA form, the CDR3 reads TGCGCCAGCAGCTTGACAGGTGCCATGAACACTGAAGCTTTCTTT. The chain employs TRBV5-1 and TRBJ1-1; tentative D call: TRBD1 (5 bases). V gave up 1 base and J gave up 0 bases, with 10 bases separating them. The CDR3 length is 15 residues. From germline, CDR1 is SGHRS and CDR2 YFSETQ.

The chain carries TRBV28 and TRBJ1-2; D is unclear. The CDR3 loop spans 11 amino acids. Germline V CDR1 and CDR2: MDHEN, SYDVKM. V was trimmed by 10 bases and J by 2 bases, leaving 8 bases between them. CDR3 amino acids: CATGVNYGYTF. CDR3 nucleotide sequence: TGTGCCACCGGGGTAAACTATGGCTACACCTTC.

The chain uses TRBV19 and TRBJ1-5; 8 bases agree with TRBD1. Germline V gene data show CDR1 as LNHDA and CDR2 as SQIVND (reference sequence). Trimming took 1 base from V and 4 from J; bases not matched to a gene: 6. CDR3 length: 16 amino acids. The CDR3 DNA sequence: TGTGCCAGTAGTATAGGCGGCAGGGGGCCGAATCAGCCCCAGCATTTT. Translation: CASSIGGRGPNQPQHF.

This sequence joins TRBV3-1 (or the pseudogene TRBV3-2) and TRBJ2-7; 9 bases fit TRBD1. Germline trimming cut 4 bases from V and 4 bases from J; bases unmatched to any gene: 8. There are 15 residues in the CDR3. Germline assignment: CDR1 LGHDT and CDR2 YNNKEL (reference sequence). Here the CDR3 reads CASSPAGTGRYEQYF. The CDR3 region has the DNA TGTGCCAGCAGCCCAGCCGGGACAGGGAGATACGAGCAGTACTTC.

V gene TRBV2 combines with J gene TRBJ1-5, with D hard to call. Looked up from germline, CDR1 is SNHLY and CDR2 is FYNNEI. The CDR3 extends over 14 amino acids. Deletions cut 9 bases from V and 2 bases from J, with 14 bases between. CDR3: CASKTERGNQPQHF. The CDR3 region has the DNA TGTGCCAGTAAGACTGAGCGGGGCAATCAGCCCCAGCATTTT.

The CDR3: CASSFYRGSSYGYTF. CDR3 bases: TGTGCCAGCAGCTTCTACAGGGGGAGTAGCTATGGCTACACCTTC. The chain is built from TRBV7-2 and TRBJ1-2; 8 bases are a match to TRBD1. V gave up 3 bases and J gave up 4 bases; unmatched junction bases: 7. Germline CDR1 and CDR2: SGHTA and FQGNSA. CDR3 length: 15 residues.

The chain uses TRBV6-5 and TRBJ1-2; 9 bases agree with TRBD1. Germline V gives CDR1 MNHEY, CDR2 SVGAGI. Trimming at V came to 7 bases and at J to 2 bases, leaving 8 bases not matched to a gene. The CDR3 has 15 amino acids. DNA of the CDR3: TGTGCCAGCATACCGACAGGGGGATCCAACTATGGCTACACCTTC. It encodes CASIPTGGSNYGYTF.

This clone appeared a single time. CDR3 DNA: TGTGCCAGCAGTCGGACAGAACTATCACCCCTCCACTTT. Translation: CASSRTELSPLHF. The chain recombines TRBV12-3 or TRBV12-4 with TRBJ1-6; tentative D call: TRBD1 (6 bases). V was trimmed by 5 bases and J by 10 bases, leaving 12 bases between them. The CDR3 has 13 amino acids.

J is TRBJ2-7 and V is TRBV4-1, with a weak D call TRBD2 (7 bases). CDR3 length equals 16 residues. CDR1 and CDR2 from the germline V gene are MGHRA and YSYEKL. Trimming cost V 1 base and J 3 bases, with 16 bases left between them. CDR3 sequence reads: CASSQGQGGAGYEQYF. DNA of the CDR3: TGCGCCAGCAGCCAAGGCCAAGGGGGGGCAGGCTACGAGCAGTACTTC.

The rearrangement links TRBV9 to TRBJ2-3; maybe TRBD1 (5 bases). The germline V and J ends were trimmed by 3 bases and 3 bases, with 8 bases remaining between them. This CDR3 has 13 amino acids. Germline-derived CDR1 and CDR2 are SGDLS and YYNGEE. This CDR3 is CASSDRQTDTQYF. The DNA for the CDR3 is TGTGCCAGCAGCGACCGACAGACAGATACGCAGTATTTT.

This rearrangement joins TRBV5-6 to TRBJ2-7, with TRBD1 identical over 9 bases. The germline V gene has CDR1 SGHDT and CDR2 YYEEEE. With 1 base clipped from V and 3 bases from J, the junction kept 5 bases outside the gene matches. The length of the CDR3 is 15 residues. CDR3 protein: CASSLRGTGIYEQYF. The CDR3 coding sequence is TGTGCCAGCAGCTTGAGAGGGACAGGGATCTACGAGCAGTACTTC.

The chain combines TRBV11-2 with TRBJ1-3, with D uncertain. Germline V gives CDR1 SGHAT, CDR2 FQNNGV. The CDR3 runs 15 residues. V was clipped by 0 bases and J by 0 bases, with 6 bases between them. This chain's CDR3 is CASSLDSLSGNTIYF. CDR3 coding DNA: TGTGCCAGCAGCTTAGACAGTCTCTCTGGAAACACCATATATTTT.

V gene TRBV4-3 combines with J gene TRBJ1-2, with 8 bases that match TRBD1. The CDR3 totals 16 residues. The V gene's germline CDR1 is LGHNA and CDR2 YSLEER. Trimming removed 4 bases from V and 3 bases from J; junction bases left unmatched: 10. The CDR3: CASSRSDRVEYYGYTF. The CDR3 DNA follows: TGCGCCAGCAGCCGATCGGACAGGGTGGAGTACTATGGCTACACCTTC.

This chain joins TRBV9 and TRBJ2-7; a possible D gene is TRBD2 (6 bases). V was shortened by 4 bases and J by 0 bases, with 11 bases between the two germline ends. CDR1 SGDLS and CDR2 YYNGEE come from the germline V gene. The CDR3 extends over 14 amino acids. CDR3 nucleotides: TGTGCCAGCAGCCCGGGACTCAGCTCCTACGAGCAGTACGTC. This gives the protein CASSPGLSSYEQYV.

V usage is TRBV30 and J usage is TRBJ1-4; 10 bases fit TRBD1. This CDR3 region has 18 residues. Trimming removed 3 bases from V and 2 bases from J; junction bases left unmatched: 12. Germline lookup yields CDR1 GTSNPN and CDR2 SVGIG (reference sequence). The CDR3 spells CAWRGQGTLSSTNEKLFF. DNA of the CDR3: TGTGCCTGGAGGGGACAGGGGACCCTCTCCTCGACTAATGAAAAACTGTTTTTT.

The rearrangement joins TRBV7-9 to TRBJ2-2; TRBD1 matches 9 bases. From germline, CDR1 is SEHNR and CDR2 FQNEAQ (reference sequence). The CDR3 is 14 amino acids. V shed 10 bases and J 2 bases; nucleotides not matched to a gene: 5. The CDR3 loop is CATTGGANTGELFF. For the CDR3, the DNA is TGTGCCACCACAGGGGGCGCAAACACCGGGGAGCTGTTTTTT.

The rearrangement uses TRBV7-8 and TRBJ2-6; TRBD1 matches at 7 bases. Germline V gene sequence: CDR1 SGHVS, CDR2 FQNEAQ. This CDR3 spans 16 amino acids. Losses at the gene ends were 6 bases for V and 1 base for J; bases not matched to a gene: 6. The CDR3 DNA follows: TGTGCCAGCAGAAAAATCAGGGGGTCTGGGGCCAACGTCCTGACTTTC. It specifies CASRKIRGSGANVLTF.

The chain joins TRBV5-4 to TRBJ2-2, with D uncertain. The germline gives CDR1 SGHNT, CDR2 YYREEE (reference sequence). The CDR3 totals 13 residues. V was clipped by 1 base and J by 5 bases, with 6 bases between them. CDR3: CASSLLNTGELFF. The CDR3, as DNA: TGTGCCAGCAGCTTGTTAAATACCGGGGAGCTGTTTTTT.

The chain links TRBV6-2 or TRBV6-3 to TRBJ1-2; 9 bases fit TRBD1. The trim removed 6 bases at V and 4 bases at J, leaving 6 bases unmatched. CDR1 and CDR2 (germline): MNHEY, SVGEGT. This CDR3 is built from 14 residues. CDR3 in amino acids: CASSIGTGTYGYTF. In nucleotides, the CDR3 is TGTGCCAGCAGCATCGGGACAGGGACCTATGGCTACACCTTC.

The V and J genes are TRBV6-6 and TRBJ1-5; no clear D gene. The germline CDR1 and CDR2 sequences are MNHNY and SVGAGI (reference sequence). The germline V and J ends were trimmed by 4 bases and 4 bases, with 11 bases remaining between them. The CDR3 length is 14 residues. CDR3 protein: CASSSDGENQPQHF. CDR3 bases: TGTGCCAGCAGTTCCGACGGGGAGAATCAGCCCCAGCATTTT.